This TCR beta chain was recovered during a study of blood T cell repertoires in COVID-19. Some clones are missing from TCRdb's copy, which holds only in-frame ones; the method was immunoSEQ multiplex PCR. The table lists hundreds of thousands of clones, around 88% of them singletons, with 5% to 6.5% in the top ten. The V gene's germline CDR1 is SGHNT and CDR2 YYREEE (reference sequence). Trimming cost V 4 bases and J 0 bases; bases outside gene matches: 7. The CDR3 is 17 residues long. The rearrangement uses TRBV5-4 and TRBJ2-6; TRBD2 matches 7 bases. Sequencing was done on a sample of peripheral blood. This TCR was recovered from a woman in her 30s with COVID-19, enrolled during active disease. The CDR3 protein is CASSPPGGGSGANVLTF. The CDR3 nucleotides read TGTGCCAGCAGCCCACCTGGGGGGGGCTCTGGGGCCAACGTCCTGACTTTC.